This is a list of T cell receptor beta chains from one sample in a study of cytomegalovirus exposure and HLA in healthy donors. Sequenced by immunoSEQ multiplex PCR; TCRdb stores in-frame clones only, minus some. Among more than 100,000 clones listed, around 79% were seen once. Sequencing was done on a sample of PBMCs. All receptors come from a man aged 50-60 years in good health and CMV-seropositive. Both conserved end residues are part of each CDR3. D genes are given only for firm matches. Clone size, where shown, is once, few, many, or a class for clones that have expanded.

TRBJ1-5	-	TRBD1	TRBV19	17	CASSIRRTGNSNQPQHF	TGTGCCAGTAGTATCCGACGGACAGGGAATAGCAATCAGCCCCAGCATTTT
TRBJ2-7	-	TRBD2	TRBV28	16	CASSLYTSGTTYEQYF	TGTGCCAGCAGTTTATACACTAGCGGCACTACCTACGAGCAGTACTTC
TRBJ1-4	-	-	TRBV10-3	14	CAIGQGRPREKLFF	TGTGCCATCGGGCAGGGGCGACCTCGTGAAAAACTGTTTTTT
TRBJ2-3	few	-	TRBV11-1	15	CASSPQGGLTDTQYF	TGTGCCAGCAGCCCACAGGGTGGCCTCACAGATACGCAGTATTTT
TRBJ2-3	-	TRBD2	TRBV7-8	14	CASSLGGPSDTQYF	TGTGCCAGCAGCTTGGGAGGGCCATCAGATACGCAGTATTTT
TRBJ2-7	-	-	TRBV27	14	CASSFIGGGDHQYF	TGTGCCAGCAGTTTTATAGGGGGTGGGGACCACCAGTACTTC
TRBJ2-7	-	-	TRBV2	21	CASAYCTRLLKRSHAAYEQYF	TGTGCCAGCGCCTATTGTACCCGTCTACTAAAACGGAGTCACGCAGCCTACGAGCAGTACTTC
TRBJ1-5	-	TRBD1	TRBV2	14	CASSGTGDNQPQHF	TGTGCCAGCAGCGGGACAGGGGACAATCAGCCCCAGCATTTT
TRBJ2-3	once	-	TRBV28	14	CASSPGTGFLAQYF	TGTGCCAGCAGTCCAGGGACTGGATTCCTTGCGCAGTATTTT
TRBJ1-1	-	-	TRBV27	14	CASSSSGLPFEAFF	TGTGCCAGCAGTTCATCGGGCCTGCCTTTCGAAGCTTTCTTT
TRBJ2-1	-	TRBD2	TRBV7-7	16	CASSSQTSGSGGEQFF	TGTGCCAGCAGCAGCCAAACTAGCGGGAGTGGTGGTGAGCAGTTCTTC
TRBJ2-1	-	-	TRBV9	14	CASSVAGQGYEQFF	TGTGCCAGCAGCGTAGCTGGGCAGGGCTATGAGCAGTTCTTC
TRBJ2-7	-	TRBD2	TRBV11-2	16	CASSRLGSGSFYGQYF	TGTGCCAGCAGCCGGCTTGGTAGCGGGAGTTTCTACGGGCAGTACTTC
TRBJ2-2	-	TRBD2	TRBV9	15	CASSVALAGTGELFF	TGTGCCAGCAGCGTAGCACTAGCGGGTACCGGGGAGCTGTTTTTT
TRBJ1-1	-	-	TRBV5-1	13	CASSLTLNTEAFF	TGCGCCAGCAGCTTGACCCTAAACACTGAAGCTTTCTTT
TRBJ2-1	once	-	TRBV5-4	17	CASSFVLGRSSYNEQFF	TGTGCCAGCAGCTTCGTCCTAGGCAGAAGCTCCTACAATGAGCAGTTCTTC
TRBJ1-3	-	-	TRBV5-1	15	CASSETGVSGNTIYF	TGCGCCAGCAGCGAGACCGGGGTCTCTGGAAACACCATATATTTT
TRBJ1-1	-	TRBD1	TRBV6-1	13	CAGNRGMNTEAFF	TGTGCCGGTAACAGGGGAATGAACACTGAAGCTTTCTTT
TRBJ2-2	-	TRBD2	TRBV6-6	16	CASSYSRGRNTGELFF	TGTGCCAGCAGTTACTCCCGCGGGAGGAACACCGGGGAGCTGTTTTTT
TRBJ1-5	-	TRBD1	TRBV28	17	CASSLPRDRGPNQPQHF	TGTGCCAGCAGTTTACCCCGGGACAGGGGGCCCAATCAGCCCCAGCATTTT
TRBJ2-7	-	-	TRBV28	13	CASTGGDHYEQYF	TGTGCCAGCACTGGAGGTGATCACTACGAGCAGTACTTC
TRBJ2-7	-	-	TRBV4-1	12	CASSQGAALVEF	TGCGCCAGCAGCCAGGGCGCAGCCTTAGTAGAGTTC
TRBJ2-7	-	-	TRBV11-2	17	CASSQAVGVGVNYEQYF	TGTGCCAGCAGCCAAGCAGTTGGGGTAGGGGTTAACTACGAGCAGTACTTC
TRBJ1-4	-	TRBD1	TRBV19	14	CASSMRAGGEEWLF	TGTGCCAGTAGTATGAGGGCAGGGGGCGAGGAATGGCTTTTT
TRBJ2-5	-	TRBD2	TRBV7-2	16	CASSLKTSGRLETQYF	TGTGCCAGCAGCTTAAAGACTAGCGGGAGGTTGGAGACCCAGTACTTC
TRBJ2-7	-	-	TRBV28	15	CASSFGAAGPREQYF	TGTGCCAGCAGTTTTGGGGCGGCGGGGCCCAGGGAGCAGTACTTC
TRBJ2-4	-	TRBD2	TRBV5-4	14	CASSQEGLVDIQYF	TGTGCCAGCAGCCAAGAAGGACTAGTGGACATTCAGTACTTC
TRBJ2-7	few	-	TRBV7-8	15	CASFFKQKAAYEQYF	TGTGCCAGTTTTTTCAAGCAGAAGGCGGCATACGAGCAGTACTTC
TRBJ1-2	once	-	TRBV7-6	13	CASSQEATSGYTF	TGTGCCAGCAGCCAGGAAGCCACCTCCGGCTACACCTTC
TRBJ2-1	-	TRBD1	TRBV18	15	CASSPPGQGLNEQFF	TGTGCCAGCTCACCACCGGGACAGGGGCTCAATGAGCAGTTCTTC
TRBJ1-5	few	-	TRBV7-8	13	CASSIMGQTPQHF	TGTGCCAGCAGCATTATGGGCCAGACGCCCCAGCATTTT
TRBJ1-2	-	TRBD1	TRBV2	14	CASSDLGQPYGYTF	TGTGCCAGCAGCGACTTGGGACAGCCCTATGGCTACACCTTC
TRBJ2-1	-	-	TRBV21-1	17	CASSPHGAGGDYNEQFF	TGTGCCAGCAGCCCCCATGGAGCGGGAGGGGACTATAATGAGCAGTTCTTC
TRBJ2-3	-	TRBD1	TRBV18	15	CASSLTGGDGDTQYF	TGTGCCAGCTCACTGACAGGGGGCGACGGAGATACGCAGTATTTT
TRBJ2-7	few	TRBD2	TRBV5-6	14	CASSGAGALGEQYF	TGTGCCAGCAGCGGAGCGGGAGCCCTCGGGGAGCAGTACTTC